The 27 T cell receptor beta chains reported below all come from one sample, sequenced in a study of tumor and adjacent non-tumor tissue in lung cancer. Three rounds of nested PCR, following a modified ARM-PCR protocol, produced the TCRbeta library. Each CDR3 protein is one row after TCRdb ran MiXCR on the multiplex PCR reads. This table holds about 93,000 distinct CDR3 sequences, around 64% found once. No cell sorting was done before RNA was extracted from the tissue. Specimen: lung tumor tissue. The receptors were sampled from a man aged 55 to 70 with non-small cell lung cancer.

On this clonotype: A read error may produce the germline difference seen at one junction end. The J gene is TRBJ2-1, the V gene TRBV11-1; tentatively, D is TRBD1 or TRBD2 (6 bases each). CDR1 SGHAT and CDR2 FQDESV come from the germline V gene (reference sequence). The CDR3 totals 14 residues. Here the CDR3 reads CASGLIGRQDELFF. CDR3 coding DNA: TGTGCCAGCGGCCTCATCGGGAGACAGGATGAGCTGTTCTTC.

Remarks on this clonotype: Possible read error: a much larger clone is one base away. The J gene is TRBJ1-5, the V gene TRBV5-1; no definite D call. Trimming removed 4 bases at V and 3 bases at J, with 11 bases between. CDR3 length: 14 amino acids. Germline lookup yields CDR1 SGHRS and CDR2 YFSETQ. The CDR3 region is CASSPLGPNQPQHF. In DNA, the CDR3 is TGCGCCAGCAGCCCGCTGGGCCCCAATCAGCCCCAGCATTTT.

Note on this clonotype: Since a much larger clone is just one base distant, this may be a read error. The rearrangement links TRBV7-9 to TRBJ1-4; TRBD1 agrees at 9 bases. Losses at the gene ends were 5 bases for V and 6 bases for J; bases not matched to a gene: 7. Germline V gene sequence: CDR1 SEHNR, CDR2 FQNEAQ (reference sequence). This CDR3 region has 15 residues. CDR3 sequence reads: CASSMGQGLYEKLFF. CDR3 sequence (DNA): TGTGCCAGCAGCATGGGACAGGGCCTGTATGAAAAACTGTTTTTT.

This rearrangement joins TRBV4-2 to TRBJ2-4; tentatively, D is TRBD2 (6 bases). The germline CDR1 and CDR2 sequences are LGHNA and YNFKEQ. CDR3 size: 16 residues. Here the CDR3 DNA reads TGTGCTAGCGGCCAAGATACGGTCCCCCCAGCGAACATTCAGTACTTC. Encoded protein: CASGQDTVPPANIQYF.

This clonotype was observed many times. V is TRBV28 and J is TRBJ1-2; D remains unclear. Germline V lookup: CDR1 MDHEN, CDR2 SYDVKM. The CDR3 is made up of 12 amino acids. The CDR3 is CATTSRSLGYTF. As DNA, the CDR3 is TGTGCAACAACAAGCCGAAGTCTAGGCTACACCTTC.

As concerns this clonotype: The conserved final phenylalanine or tryptophan is absent from the CDR3, which likely points to a read error. The chain links TRBV30 to TRBJ1-1; TRBD1 might be the D (6 bases). The CDR3 is 13 amino acids. Per the germline V gene, CDR1 is GTSNPN and CDR2 is SVGIG (reference sequence). Deletions cut 2 bases from V and 4 bases from J, with 11 bases between. The CDR3 DNA reads as TGTGCCTGGAGTATAGGAGGGGGCACTGAAGCTTTCTTA. The encoded protein is CAWSIGGGTEAFL.

Of note for this clonotype: Given a much more abundant clone one base away, this may be a read error. Without the conserved terminal phenylalanine or tryptophan, this CDR3 likely stems from a read error. This chain connects TRBV7-8 to TRBJ2-5, with 7 bases identical to TRBD2. Germline values: CDR1 SGHVS, CDR2 FQNEAQ. J was trimmed by 4 bases and V by 6 bases; bases with no gene match: 14. This CDR3 contains 16 residues. The CDR3 spells CASRQSTSLKSETQYL. The CDR3 DNA is TGTGCCAGCAGACAGTCGACTAGCTTAAAATCAGAGACCCAGTACTTA.

Comments on this clonotype: One end of the junction fails to match germline, which may point to a read error. The chain links TRBV6-5 to TRBJ1-6; 9 bases line up with TRBD1. There are 16 residues in the CDR3. CDR1 MNHEY and CDR2 SVGAGI come from the germline V gene. CDR3 nucleotide sequence: TGTACCAGCAGAAGGACAGGGGCGGTAGAGAATTCACGTCTCCACTTT. Translated, it gives CTSRRTGAVENSRLHF.

Note on this clonotype: Since a much larger clone is just one base distant, this may be a read error. The genes are TRBV18 and TRBJ2-2, with 8 bases matching TRBD1. Germline CDR1 and CDR2: KGHSH and LQKENI. CDR3 length: 17 residues. CDR3 bases: TGTGCCGGCTCACCCGCCGGGACAGGTTCTTACACCGGGGAGCTGTTTTTT. This translates into CAGSPAGTGSYTGELFF. The full variable domain, rest sourced from reference TRBV18 and TRBJ2-2, is NAGVMQNPRHLVRRRGQEARLRCSPMKGHSHVYWYRQLPEEGLKFMVYLQKENIIDESGMPKERFSAEFPKEGPSILRIQQVVRGDSAAYFCAGSPAGTGSYTGELFFGEGSRLTVL.

About this clonotype itself: At one boundary the junction diverges from the germline segment, which might be a read error. The chain uses TRBV6-2 or TRBV6-3 and TRBJ2-6; D is perhaps TRBD1 (5 bases). This CDR3 has 15 amino acids. Per the germline V gene, CDR1 is MNHEY and CDR2 is SVGEGT. The CDR3 loop is CVSRQTASGANVLTF. The CDR3 region has the DNA TGTGTCAGCAGACAGACGGCATCTGGGGCCAACGTCCTGACTTTC.

In this sample, this clonotype turned up many times. The chain combines TRBV5-6 with TRBJ2-3; D is unresolved. Germline V gene data show CDR1 as SGHDT and CDR2 as YYEEEE. The CDR3 spans 15 residues. The ends were cut back, 0 bases at V and 2 bases at J, with 10 bases in the middle. CDR3 sequence (DNA): TGTGCCAGCAGCTTGGGGTGGTCGTTCACAGATACGCAGTATTTT. Residues: CASSLGWSFTDTQYF.

CDR3 protein: CAIGLTRQGFKQYF. The CDR3 bases are TGTGCCATCGGCCTAACTCGCCAGGGGTTCAAGCAGTACTTC. This chain links TRBV6-8 with TRBJ2-1; the D gene is possibly TRBD1 (6 bases). The closer fit of TRBJ2-7 to the DNA end suggests the J call may be wrong. The germline V gene encodes CDR1 MNHGY and CDR2 SAAAGT. The CDR3 runs to 14 residues.

For this clonotype: At one boundary the junction diverges from the germline segment, which might be a read error. The V and J genes are TRBV12-3 or TRBV12-4 and TRBJ1-5; 7 bases line up with TRBD1. The CDR3 runs 15 residues. The CDR3 reads CPSNWTGPSNQPQHF. In nucleotides, the CDR3 is TGTCCCAGCAACTGGACAGGACCGAGCAATCAGCCCCAGCATTTT.

In its sample, this clonotype was seen a few times. With a much larger clone just one base away, this may be a read error. The rearrangement links TRBV13 to TRBJ2-7; D call uncertain. The CDR3 has 13 amino acids. Germline assignment: CDR1 PRHDT and CDR2 FYEKMQ (reference sequence). The CDR3 region has the DNA TGTGCCGGCAGCTACGCCCGGGTCTACGAGCAGTACTTC. Its translation: CAGSYARVYEQYF.

This clonotype was observed many times. This chain joins TRBV5-4 and TRBJ1-1, with D possibly matching TRBD1 (5 bases). V was trimmed by 4 bases and J by 0 bases, leaving 13 bases between them. CDR3 length equals 15 residues. Germline V gene lookup returns CDR1 SGHNT and CDR2 YYREEE (reference sequence). The CDR3 nucleotides are TGTGCCAGCAGCGGGTCGGGACGGATGAACACTGAAGCTTTCTTT. Translating it yields CASSGSGRMNTEAFF.

The rearrangement links TRBV12-3 or TRBV12-4 to TRBJ2-5; D gene uncertain. V was shortened by 10 bases and J by 5 bases, with 17 bases between the two germline ends. CDR3 length: 13 amino acids. The CDR3 loop is CANSSQMEETQYF. CDR3 nucleotide sequence: TGTGCCAACAGCTCACAGATGGAGGAGACCCAGTACTTC.

This clonotype was seen repeatedly, ten times or more. The genes are TRBV5-4 and TRBJ1-1; D is uncertain. The V and J ends lost 1 base and 2 bases respectively, with 9 bases between them. The germline gives CDR1 SGHNT, CDR2 YYREEE (reference sequence). The CDR3 extends over 14 amino acids. The CDR3 here is CASSLSEPNTEAFF. In DNA, the CDR3 is TGTGCCAGCAGCTTGTCGGAGCCAAACACTGAAGCTTTCTTT.

Turning to this clonotype: The junction and the germline gene differ at one end; a read error may be behind it. This rearrangement joins TRBV6-6 to TRBJ2-3, with D perhaps matching TRBD1 or TRBD2 (5 bases each). The CDR3 has 19 amino acids. CDR1 and CDR2 (germline): MNHNY, SVGAGI (reference sequence). The CDR3 DNA sequence: TGTGTCAGCAGTTACACTGCAACTAGGGCACTAAGGGAGACAGACACGCAGTATTTT. The encoded protein is CVSSYTATRALRETDTQYF.

J is TRBJ2-3 and V is TRBV5-8; possibly TRBD1 or TRBD2 for D (5 bases each). This CDR3 has 16 residues. The germline CDR1 and CDR2 sequences are SGHTS and YDEGEE. Trimming pared 5 bases from V and 12 bases from J, leaving 28 bases between. The CDR3 sequence is CASRMTGRGSTDIQYF. The DNA for the CDR3 is TGTGCCAGCAGAATGACTGGACGGGGCAGCACAGATATACAGTATTTT.

Regarding this clonotype: The junction differs from germline at one of its ends, possibly a read error. This chain links TRBV29-1 with TRBJ1-1; no clear D gene. CDR1 SQVTM and CDR2 ANQGSEA come from the germline V gene. The CDR3 loop spans 10 amino acids. The CDR3 DNA reads TGCAGCGTTTTGGAGACTGAAGTTTTCTTT. Its translation: CSVLETEVFF.

The chain has TRBV19 and TRBJ1-4; D uncertain. The CDR3 spans 12 residues. Per the germline V gene, CDR1 is LNHDA and CDR2 is SQIVND (reference sequence). V was shortened by 2 bases and J by 8 bases, with 6 bases between the two germline ends. The CDR3 DNA follows: TGTGCCAGTAGTATAACGGCGGAAAAACTGTTTTTT. This translates into CASSITAEKLFF.

At least ten counts were recorded for this clonotype. The chain employs TRBV6-6 and TRBJ2-3, with TRBD2 identical over 10 bases. The V segment lost 6 bases and the J segment 1 base; nucleotides outside the gene matches: 4. There are 15 residues in the CDR3. The germline V gene encodes CDR1 MNHNY and CDR2 SVGAGI (reference sequence). CDR3 loop: CASSSGGAGTDTQYF. In DNA form, the CDR3 reads TGTGCCAGCAGCAGCGGGGGGGCCGGCACAGATACGCAGTATTTT.

As to this clonotype: A much larger clone differs by one base, so this may be a read error. This chain uses TRBV6-1 with TRBJ2-7, with D perhaps TRBD2 (5 bases). Germline V lookup: CDR1 MNHNS, CDR2 SASEGT. Between the trimmed V and J ends, which lost 10 bases and 6 bases, there was a span of 22 bases. The CDR3 length is 14 residues. The CDR3 spells CANTHIQPGSEQYF. In DNA, the CDR3 is TGTGCCAACACGCATATCCAGCCGGGGAGCGAGCAGTACTTC.

Note on this clonotype: At one end the junction does not follow the germline gene, possibly because of a read error. This chain joins TRBV13 and TRBJ2-1; tentatively, D is TRBD2 (6 bases). Germline CDR1 is PRHDT and CDR2 is FYEKMQ (reference sequence). The length of the CDR3 is 15 residues. CDR3 coding DNA: TGTGCCGGCAGCCGAAGACTGGGGGGTTGGGATGAGCAGTTCTTC. Residues: CAGSRRLGGWDEQFF.

This clonotype was detected ten times or more. V gene TRBV5-6 combines with J gene TRBJ2-7; 10 bases are a match to TRBD1. Per the germline V gene, CDR1 is SGHDT and CDR2 is YYEEEE. Trimming took 3 bases from V and 5 from J; bases not matched to a gene: 8. This CDR3 has 15 residues. DNA for the CDR3: TGTGCCAGCAGCTACACCGGGACAGGGGACCACGAGCAGTACTTC. Its protein is CASSYTGTGDHEQYF.

On this clonotype itself: This may be a read error: a much more frequent sequence differs by one nucleotide. V is TRBV20-1 and J is TRBJ2-1, with D tentatively TRBD1 (6 bases). The CDR3 sequence is 14 residues long. In germline, CDR1 is DFQATT, CDR2 SNEGSKA (reference sequence). In DNA form, the CDR3 reads TGCAGTGCTAGGACAGGTCACGGGGCCAATGAGCCGTTCTTC. Translating it yields CSARTGHGANEPFF.

With respect to this clonotype: One end of the junction varies from germline; a read error may be responsible. As DNA, the CDR3 is TGCAATGCTAGAGGCCGGGGGTGGGCAGATACGCAGTATTTT. This sequence encodes CNARGRGWADTQYF. The chain uses TRBV20-1 and TRBJ2-3; D may be TRBD2 (6 bases). The CDR3 runs 14 residues. The V gene's germline CDR1 is DFQATT and CDR2 SNEGSKA (reference sequence).